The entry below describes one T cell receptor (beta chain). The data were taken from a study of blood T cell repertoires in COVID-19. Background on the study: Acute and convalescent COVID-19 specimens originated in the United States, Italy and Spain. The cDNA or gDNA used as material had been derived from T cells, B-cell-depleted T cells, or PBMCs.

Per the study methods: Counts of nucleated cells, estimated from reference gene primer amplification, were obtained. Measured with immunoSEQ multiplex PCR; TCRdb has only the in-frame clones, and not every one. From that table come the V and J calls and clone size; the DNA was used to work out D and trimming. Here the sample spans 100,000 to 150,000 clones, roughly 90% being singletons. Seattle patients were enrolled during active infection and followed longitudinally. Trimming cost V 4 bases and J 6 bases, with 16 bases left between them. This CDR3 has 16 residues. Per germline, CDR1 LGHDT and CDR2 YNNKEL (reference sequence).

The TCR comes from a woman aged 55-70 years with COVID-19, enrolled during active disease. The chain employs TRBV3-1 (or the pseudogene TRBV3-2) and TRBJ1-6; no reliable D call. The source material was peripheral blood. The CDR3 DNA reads TGTGCCAGCAGCCCCTCTAGCGGGGAGTTTAATTCACCCCTCCACTTT. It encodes CASSPSSGEFNSPLHF.